This entry lists 32 T cell receptor beta chains sequenced from one sample in a study of T cell repertoires in cytomegalovirus infection. TCRdb called the reads again in MiXCR, with one record for every CDR3 protein. This table has hundreds of thousands of distinct CDR3 sequences, 15% to 20% appearing once. The sequencing input was PBMCs. The receptors stem from a human donor in good health (CMV status not recorded). Some clones in this sample may be carry-over from other donors' samples.

This clonotype turned up a few times. J is TRBJ1-2 and V is TRBV18, with TRBD1 matching over 7 bases. The CDR3 is 16 amino acids. From germline, CDR1 is KGHSH and CDR2 LQKENI. Germline trimming cut 3 bases from V and 4 bases from J; bases unmatched to any gene: 11. The CDR3: CASSPSAWGQTYGYTF. The CDR3 DNA is TGTGCCAGCTCACCGTCGGCTTGGGGACAGACCTATGGCTACACCTTC.

This clonotype was observed a few times. The chain uses TRBV11-2 and TRBJ2-3, with D tentatively TRBD2 (5 bases). Per germline, CDR1 SGHAT and CDR2 FQNNGV. The CDR3 loop spans 18 amino acids. The V gene lost 2 bases and the J gene lost 0 bases, with 18 bases spanning the gap. The CDR3 is CASSLNNQRQPSTDTQYF. Written as DNA, the CDR3 is TGTGCCAGCAGCTTAAATAATCAGCGGCAACCTAGCACAGATACGCAGTATTTT.

This clonotype came up many times. The rearrangement links TRBV11-2 to TRBJ2-1; 8 bases agree with TRBD1. Germline V gene data show CDR1 as SGHAT and CDR2 as FQNNGV. The V and J ends lost 0 bases and 0 bases, in that order; junction bases with no gene match: 4. This CDR3 is 17 amino acids long. Written as DNA, the CDR3 is TGTGCCAGCAGCTTAGATCAGGGGGCTCACTCCTACAATGAGCAGTTCTTC. Translating gives CASSLDQGAHSYNEQFF.

This clonotype has ten or more counts. The chain combines TRBV6-1 with TRBJ2-3, with 8 bases that match TRBD1. The germline V gene encodes CDR1 MNHNS and CDR2 SASEGT. The CDR3 is 15 amino acids. V dropped 3 bases and J dropped 2; count of bases not matched to a gene: 4. CDR3 protein: CASSDRGRYTDTQYF. The CDR3 bases are TGTGCCAGCAGTGACAGGGGGCGTTACACAGATACGCAGTATTTT.

V and J are TRBV11-2 and TRBJ2-3; 8 bases line up with TRBD2. In germline, CDR1 is SGHAT, CDR2 FQNNGV. This CDR3 has 16 amino acids. Unmatched junction bases numbered 14, after V lost 2 bases and J lost 10 bases. The CDR3 sequence is CASSLPLAGGPGAQYF. The CDR3 DNA follows: TGTGCCAGCAGCTTACCGCTAGCGGGCGGTCCTGGTGCGCAGTATTTT.

This clonotype showed up just a few times. CDR3 coding DNA: TGTGCCTGGAGTTCTAGTTACCCGGGACTAGATACGCAGTATTTT. It yields the protein CAWSSSYPGLDTQYF. The chain carries TRBV30 and TRBJ2-3; D perhaps matches TRBD2 (6 bases). Trimming cost V 2 bases and J 5 bases, with 17 bases left between them. CDR1 GTSNPN and CDR2 SVGIG come from the germline V gene (reference sequence). The CDR3 runs 15 residues.

This clonotype was seen ten or more times. The rearrangement links TRBV11-2 to TRBJ2-7, with 9 bases identical to TRBD1. The germline CDR1 and CDR2 sequences are SGHAT and FQNNGV. This CDR3 region has 18 residues. J lost 0 bases, V lost 1 base, and 10 bases had no gene match. For the CDR3, the DNA is TGTGCCAGCAGCTTAGTGGGACAGGGTGACCCAAGCTCCTACGAGCAGTACTTC. Translating it yields CASSLVGQGDPSSYEQYF.

This clonotype was seen at least ten times. This chain joins TRBV7-9 and TRBJ1-2; no firm D call. Germline loops: CDR1 SEHNR, CDR2 FQNEAQ (reference sequence). CDR3 length: 12 amino acids. V lost 4 bases and J 3 bases, leaving 6 bases between the germline ends. The CDR3 DNA follows: TGTGCCAGCAGCTCCTCTCACTATGGCTACACCTTC. This encodes CASSSSHYGYTF.

DNA for the CDR3: TGCAGTGCTGGGGGCGGGAGCGTTTACAATGAGCAGTTCTTC. Amino acids: CSAGGGSVYNEQFF. This rearrangement joins TRBV20-1 to TRBJ2-1; D perhaps matches TRBD2 (7 bases). Looked up from germline, CDR1 is DFQATT and CDR2 is SNEGSKA (reference sequence). The V and J ends lost 5 bases and 4 bases respectively, with 15 bases between them. The CDR3 is 14 amino acids.

There are many counts of this clonotype. CDR3 amino acids: CSASSQGAAQETQYF. Here the CDR3 DNA reads TGCAGTGCTAGTTCCCAGGGGGCTGCACAAGAGACCCAGTACTTC. The rearrangement joins TRBV20-1 to TRBJ2-5, with TRBD1 matching 8 bases. The CDR3 extends over 15 amino acids. V lost 3 bases and J lost 2; bases outside the gene matches: 8. From germline, CDR1 is DFQATT and CDR2 SNEGSKA (reference sequence).

V and J are TRBV20-1 and TRBJ1-2; TRBD1 is a possible D gene (5 bases). Trimming removed 3 bases from V and 4 bases from J, with 12 bases in between. The germline gives CDR1 DFQATT, CDR2 SNEGSKA (reference sequence). The CDR3 sequence is 13 residues long. The CDR3 region is CSASTAGTYGYTF. In nucleotides, the CDR3 is TGCAGTGCTAGTACAGCCGGGACCTATGGCTACACCTTC.

This clonotype was seen at least ten times. The CDR3 nucleotides read TGTGCCAGCAGTTTGCAGGAACCCTACAATGAGCAGTTCTTC. As protein: CASSLQEPYNEQFF. This chain connects TRBV28 to TRBJ2-1; D gene uncertain. Trimming took off 3 bases at V and 2 bases at J, with 8 bases between the two ends. Germline V gene data show CDR1 as MDHEN and CDR2 as SYDVKM. The CDR3 spans 14 residues.

CDR3 nucleotide sequence: TGTGCCAGCAGTTCTCTGGTTGGGACTAGCGATCAAGAGACCCAGTACTTC. This sequence encodes CASSSLVGTSDQETQYF. The chain employs TRBV28 and TRBJ2-5; 10 bases are shared with TRBD2. Trimming cost V 4 bases and J 2 bases; bases outside gene matches: 10. This CDR3 contains 17 residues. Per germline, CDR1 MDHEN and CDR2 SYDVKM.

The chain carries TRBV7-6 and TRBJ1-4; D perhaps matches TRBD1 (5 bases). The V and J ends lost 3 bases and 5 bases respectively, with 13 bases between them. The CDR3 has 15 residues. From germline, CDR1 is SGHVS and CDR2 FNYEAQ. CDR3 amino acids: CASSLRAGTNEKLFF. In DNA form, the CDR3 reads TGTGCCAGCAGCTTGAGGGCAGGGACCAATGAAAAACTGTTTTTT. Full variable domain (missing parts from reference TRBV7-6 and TRBJ1-4): GAGVSQSPRYKVTKRGQDVALRCDPISGHVSLYWYRQALGQGPEFLTYFNYEAQQDKSGLPNDRFSAERPEGSISTLTIQRTEQRDSAMYRCASSLRAGTNEKLFFGSGTQLSVL.

In its sample, this clonotype was seen many times. V usage is TRBV7-9 and J usage is TRBJ1-6; D gene unclear. The CDR3 is made up of 14 amino acids. Germline V gene sequence: CDR1 SEHNR, CDR2 FQNEAQ (reference sequence). V lost 3 bases to trimming and J lost 1 base, with 4 bases between them. The CDR3 nucleotides are TGTGCCAGCAGCTTGGGGTCCTATAATTCACCCCTCCACTTT. It encodes CASSLGSYNSPLHF.

V is TRBV29-1 and J is TRBJ2-3; weak D call: TRBD2 (6 bases). Trimming pared 4 bases from V and 2 bases from J, leaving 10 bases between. The CDR3 has 13 amino acids. CDR1 is SQVTM, CDR2 ANQGSEA, per germline. CDR3 nucleotide sequence: TGCAGCGTTGGGGCGGGGATCACAGATACGCAGTATTTT. Protein: CSVGAGITDTQYF.

This clonotype was detected ten times or more. The J gene is TRBJ1-1, the V gene TRBV6-2 or TRBV6-3; a possible D gene is TRBD1 (5 bases). Germline V gene lookup returns CDR1 MNHEY and CDR2 SVGEGT. The length of the CDR3 is 17 residues. V was trimmed by 6 bases and J by 0 bases, leaving 20 bases between them. CDR3 sequence: CASRLRGDGHMNTEAFF. CDR3 coding DNA: TGTGCCAGCAGACTACGAGGGGACGGTCACATGAACACTGAAGCTTTCTTT.

This clonotype showed up many times. A read error may account for a junction end that differs from germline. This chain connects TRBV7-2 to TRBJ2-7; 12 bases match TRBD2. The V gene's germline CDR1 is SGHTA and CDR2 FQGNSA. This CDR3 is built from 14 residues. The CDR3 coding sequence is TGTGCCAGCAGCCTAGCGGGAGGGCCCTTCGAGCAGTACTTC. Translating it yields CASSLAGGPFEQYF. Complete variable domain (other parts from reference TRBV7-2 and TRBJ2-7): GAGVSQSPSNKVTEKGKDVELRCDPISGHTALYWYRQSLGQGLEFLIYFQGNSAPDKSGLPSDRFSAERTGGSVSTLTIQRTQQEDSAVYLCASSLAGGPFEQYFGPGTRLTVT.

Ten or more counts support this clonotype. This CDR3 reads CASSGQGGPYEQYF. CDR3 coding DNA: TGTGCCAGCAGCGGACAGGGGGGGCCATACGAGCAGTACTTC. V usage is TRBV7-2 and J usage is TRBJ2-7; 10 nucleotides match TRBD1. J lost 4 bases, V lost 5 bases, and 5 bases had no gene match. Germline lookup yields CDR1 SGHTA and CDR2 FQGNSA. This CDR3 is 14 amino acids long.

This clonotype has a count of ten or more. CDR3 DNA sequence: TGTGCCAGCAGCGCCGGGACATCAAAAAACATTCAGTACTTC. Protein product: CASSAGTSKNIQYF. This chain links TRBV7-2 with TRBJ2-4, with D maybe TRBD1 (6 bases). This CDR3 has 14 amino acids. Looked up from germline, CDR1 is SGHTA and CDR2 is FQGNSA. Trimming shortened V by 5 bases and J by 4 bases, and 12 bases separated the two germline ends.

The sample holds a few counts of this clonotype. This rearrangement joins TRBV10-3 to TRBJ2-4; TRBD1 matches 7 bases. CDR3 length equals 13 residues. V shed 6 bases and J 8 bases; nucleotides not matched to a gene: 7. Germline CDR1 is ENHRY and CDR2 is SYGVKD. The CDR3 DNA sequence: TGTGCCATCAGCCCGGGACAGAAGGACATTCAGTACTTC. This gives the protein CAISPGQKDIQYF.

The CDR3 protein is CASSLPRSGVGPYGYTF. The DNA for the CDR3 is TGTGCCAGCAGCTTACCTAGGTCGGGCGTTGGTCCCTATGGCTACACCTTC. V is TRBV7-6 and J is TRBJ1-2; D ambiguous. Trimming removed 2 bases at V and 4 bases at J, with 20 bases between. The germline V gene has CDR1 SGHVS and CDR2 FNYEAQ. CDR3 length equals 17 residues.

The chain joins TRBV5-5 to TRBJ1-1; tentatively, D is TRBD1 (5 bases). Trimming pared 0 bases from V and 1 base from J, leaving 16 bases between. The V gene's germline CDR1 is SGHKS and CDR2 YYEKEE (reference sequence). The CDR3 loop spans 17 amino acids. CDR3 sequence: CASSLGPDSIKNTEAFF. DNA of the CDR3: TGTGCCAGCAGCTTGGGTCCCGACAGCATAAAGAACACTGAAGCTTTCTTT. The full variable domain, with the rest looked up from reference TRBV5-5 and TRBJ1-1, is DAGVTQSPTHLIKTRGQQVTLRCSPISGHKSVSWYQQVLGQGPQFIFQYYEKEERGRGNFPDRFSARQFPNYSSELNVNALLLGDSALYLCASSLGPDSIKNTEAFFGQGTRLTVV.

The chain links TRBV6-6 to TRBJ2-3; 8 positions match TRBD2. CDR3 length: 14 amino acids. CDR1 and CDR2 from the germline V gene are MNHNY and SVGAGI (reference sequence). J lost 3 bases, V lost 6 bases, and 5 bases had no gene match. The CDR3 region is CASSGTSQTDTQYF. The CDR3 DNA follows: TGTGCCAGCAGCGGGACTAGTCAGACAGATACGCAGTATTTT.

Points on this clonotype: One end of the junction does not line up with germline, which may come from a read error. CDR3 amino acids: CASSYLTHQEAQYF. In DNA, the CDR3 is TGTGCCAGCAGTTACCTGACACACCAAGAGGCCCAGTACTTC. The chain employs TRBV12-3 or TRBV12-4 and TRBJ2-5; D is uncertain. This CDR3 contains 14 residues.

The J gene is TRBJ2-3, the V gene TRBV20-1; TRBD2 might be the D (7 bases). The CDR3 totals 14 residues. Between the trimmed V and J ends, which lost 5 bases and 8 bases, there was a span of 20 bases. Germline V CDR1 and CDR2: DFQATT, SNEGSKA (reference sequence). The CDR3 DNA sequence: TGCAGTGCTCCCACTAGCGTGGGGGCTGGTACGCAGTATTTT. Translation: CSAPTSVGAGTQYF.

Only a few counts were recorded for this clonotype. This sequence joins TRBV19 and TRBJ2-7; D is unclear. Germline V gene data show CDR1 as LNHDA and CDR2 as SQIVND (reference sequence). The CDR3 spans 16 residues. Trimming took off 0 bases at V and 2 bases at J, with 14 bases between the two ends. CDR3 in DNA: TGTGCCAGTAGTATAGATACGAGCGCGAGAACCTACGAGCAGTACTTC. Its protein is CASSIDTSARTYEQYF.

The V and J genes are TRBV20-1 and TRBJ2-3; D remains ambiguous. Trimming removed 1 base from V and 3 bases from J, with 8 bases in between. Germline CDR1 reads DFQATT; CDR2 reads SNEGSKA (reference sequence). The CDR3 spans 13 residues. CDR3 sequence (DNA): TGCAGTGCTAGAGTGGTAGATACAGATACGCAGTATTTT. It specifies CSARVVDTDTQYF.

This clonotype was seen at least ten times. The chain uses TRBV7-9 and TRBJ2-2; D uncertain. The CDR3 loop spans 13 amino acids. Germline V CDR1 and CDR2: SEHNR, FQNEAQ (reference sequence). V was cut by 8 bases and J by 1 base, with 8 bases left in between. CDR3 sequence: CASRDGNTGELFF. DNA of the CDR3: TGTGCCAGCCGTGACGGGAACACCGGGGAGCTGTTTTTT.

In its sample, this clonotype was seen many times. V usage is TRBV7-4 and J usage is TRBJ2-7; 8 nucleotides line up with TRBD2. Germline V lookup: CDR1 SGHVT, CDR2 SQSDAQ. The CDR3 loop spans 15 amino acids. The V and J ends lost 0 bases and 4 bases, in that order; junction bases with no gene match: 5. CDR3 amino acids: CASSLALAGIYEQYF. The CDR3 DNA reads as TGTGCCAGCAGCTTAGCATTAGCGGGAATTTACGAGCAGTACTTC.

The rearrangement links TRBV10-3 to TRBJ2-6, with a weak D call TRBD2 (6 bases). CDR3 length: 17 amino acids. The germline CDR1 and CDR2 sequences are ENHRY and SYGVKD. V was clipped by 10 bases and J by 0 bases, with 19 bases between them. The CDR3 protein is CATRASSANSGANVLTF. DNA for the CDR3: TGTGCCACACGCGCGTCTAGCGCTAACTCTGGGGCCAACGTCCTGACTTTC.

Note on this clonotype: A read error may be the cause here, since a much bigger clone is one base away. CDR3 protein: CDSSLETSGKNEQFF. The DNA of the CDR3 is TGTGACAGCAGCCTAGAGACTAGCGGGAAAAATGAGCAGTTCTTC. The chain uses TRBV27 and TRBJ2-1; 11 positions agree with TRBD2. Germline lookup yields CDR1 MNHEY and CDR2 SMNVEV (reference sequence). The length of the CDR3 is 15 residues.